Shown below are 22 T cell receptor beta chains from a single sample sequenced in a study of control samples from healthy donors and cancer patients. Clones were read by immunoSEQ multiplex PCR, and TCRdb kept only the in-frame ones, dropping some. Of tens of thousands of clones detected, around 80% appear once; the ten largest clones hold around 10%. What was sequenced was blood. The receptors here all came from a man in his 70s in good health.

The chain is built from TRBV5-6 and TRBJ1-6; the D is unclear. The CDR3 extends over 14 amino acids. With 6 bases removed from V and 8 bases from J, the gap between germline ends came to 15 bases. Germline V CDR1 and CDR2: SGHDT, YYEEEE. The chain's CDR3 is CASTLDREDSPLHF. The CDR3, as DNA: TGTGCCAGCACCCTGGATAGGGAGGATTCACCCCTCCACTTT.

The genes are TRBV24-1 and TRBJ2-1; 10 nucleotides match TRBD2. Germline V gives CDR1 KGHDR, CDR2 SFDVKD. This CDR3 spans 15 amino acids. The trim removed 3 bases at V and 7 bases at J, leaving 5 bases unmatched. CDR3 sequence (DNA): TGTGCCACCAGTGATCCAGCGGGGGGGCAGAATGAGCAGTTCTTC. Translated: CATSDPAGGQNEQFF.

CDR3 in DNA: TGTGCCAGCACCGGTGGAGGCAGAGAGTATGGCTACACCTTC. As protein: CASTGGGREYGYTF. The chain combines TRBV28 with TRBJ1-2, with D unresolved. V dropped 7 bases and J dropped 5 bases, with 17 bases sitting between them. The CDR3 is made up of 14 amino acids. CDR1 and CDR2 from the germline V gene are MDHEN and SYDVKM.

This chain joins TRBV2 and TRBJ2-7, with TRBD2 matching over 7 bases. There are 14 residues in the CDR3. Germline CDR1 and CDR2: SNHLY and FYNNEI. J lost 2 bases, V lost 7 bases, and 8 bases had no gene match. CDR3 nucleotides: TGTGCCAGCACTCTAGGGGAGGGGACCTACGAGCAGTACTTC. It is translated as CASTLGEGTYEQYF. Drawing the rest from reference TRBV2 and TRBJ2-7, the complete variable domain is EPEVTQTPSHQVTQMGQEVILRCVPISNHLYFYWYRQILGQKVEFLVSFYNNEISEKSEIFDDQFSVERPDGSNFTLKIRSTKLEDSAMYFCASTLGEGTYEQYFGPGTRLTVT.

The chain is built from TRBV28 and TRBJ2-1; TRBD2 matches at 15 bases. The CDR3 spans 16 residues. Germline V lookup: CDR1 MDHEN, CDR2 SYDVKM. With V trimmed by 5 bases and J by 12 bases, 11 bases remained unmatched. The chain's CDR3 is CASSPEGTSGRFRQFF. DNA for the CDR3: TGTGCCAGCAGTCCGGAAGGGACTAGCGGGAGGTTTAGGCAGTTCTTC.

This clone has just one count. V and J are TRBV3-1 (or the pseudogene TRBV3-2) and TRBJ2-3; TRBD1 is a possible D gene (6 bases). This CDR3 spans 14 amino acids. V was shortened by 5 bases and J by 5 bases, with 14 bases between the two germline ends. Germline values: CDR1 LGHDT, CDR2 YNNKEL (reference sequence). The CDR3, as DNA: TGTGCCAGCAGCTCTCGACAGGCAGGAGATACGCAGTATTTT. It translates to CASSSRQAGDTQYF.

The V and J genes are TRBV27 and TRBJ2-3; TRBD1 aligns across 7 bases. Germline CDR1 reads MNHEY; CDR2 reads SMNVEV (reference sequence). Trimming removed 5 bases from V and 0 bases from J; junction bases left unmatched: 5. The CDR3 runs 15 residues. DNA of the CDR3: TGTGCCAGCAGTATAGGACAGGCTAGCACAGATACGCAGTATTTT. This encodes CASSIGQASTDTQYF.

By sample fraction, this clone is medium-sized. V is TRBV11-3 and J is TRBJ2-2; the match to TRBD1 covers 12 bases. The J segment lost 6 bases and the V segment lost 8 bases, leaving 10 bases of the junction unmatched. This CDR3 is 16 amino acids long. Germline V lookup: CDR1 SGHNT, CDR2 YENEEA. The CDR3 reads CASRPGTGGSPGELFF. The CDR3 DNA follows: TGTGCCAGCCGCCCCGGGACAGGGGGCTCCCCCGGGGAGCTGTTTTTT. The whole variable domain, filled in from reference TRBV11-3 and TRBJ2-2, reads EAGVVQSPRYKIIEKKQPVAFWCNPISGHNTLYWYLQNLGQGPELLIRYENEEAVDDSQLPKDRFSAERLKGVDSTLKIQPAELGDSAVYLCASRPGTGGSPGELFFGEGSRLTVL.

This clone was counted once. The chain joins TRBV7-8 to TRBJ2-2; either TRBD1 or TRBD2 may fit D (5 bases each). The CDR3 is made up of 15 amino acids. CDR1 and CDR2 (germline): SGHVS, FQNEAQ. The ends were cut back, 8 bases at V and 1 base at J, with 14 bases in the middle. The CDR3 region is CASGDRQWNTGELFF. The CDR3 bases are TGTGCCAGCGGGGACCGACAGTGGAACACCGGGGAGCTGTTTTTT.

The V call is TRBV18, the J call TRBJ1-2, with TRBD1 as a possible D gene (5 bases). CDR1 and CDR2 from the germline V gene are KGHSH and LQKENI. This CDR3 has 14 amino acids. V was pared by 8 bases and J by 8 bases, with 21 bases between. The chain's CDR3 is CASDNREPTVGYTF. CDR3 bases: TGTGCCAGCGATAATCGGGAGCCGACAGTAGGCTACACCTTC.

The J gene is TRBJ2-3, the V gene TRBV12-5, with TRBD2 matching 10 bases. Germline values: CDR1 LGHNT, CDR2 FRNRAP. This CDR3 has 15 residues. V shed 6 bases, J shed 2 bases, and the junction held 5 bases outside the gene matches. In DNA form, the CDR3 reads TGTGCTAGTGGACGGGGACTAGCGCCCACAGATACGCAGTATTTT. Amino acid sequence: CASGRGLAPTDTQYF.

This clone was counted a single time. The J gene is TRBJ1-2, the V gene TRBV18; D may be TRBD1 (6 bases). Germline V gene data show CDR1 as KGHSH and CDR2 as LQKENI. Trimming took 3 bases from V and 5 from J, leaving 16 bases between them. This CDR3 comprises 15 residues. Here the CDR3 reads CASSPASRGGYGYTF. CDR3 DNA sequence: TGTGCCAGCTCACCCGCGAGCAGGGGAGGGTATGGCTACACCTTC.

This chain uses TRBV7-2 with TRBJ2-6; 11 bases are shared with TRBD1. Germline trimming cut 5 bases from V and 1 base from J; bases unmatched to any gene: 7. The CDR3 sequence is 18 residues long. Germline V gene lookup returns CDR1 SGHTA and CDR2 FQGNSA. Written as DNA, the CDR3 is TGTGCCAGCAGCCTAAGGACAGGGGGCGCTTCTGGGGCCAACGTCCTGACTTTC. It codes for CASSLRTGGASGANVLTF.

The chain combines TRBV3-1 (or the pseudogene TRBV3-2) with TRBJ2-7, with D tentatively TRBD2 (5 bases). The CDR3 runs 12 residues. The V gene's germline CDR1 is LGHDT and CDR2 YNNKEL (reference sequence). Trimming removed 3 bases at V and 5 bases at J, with 8 bases between. The CDR3 region has the DNA TGTGCCAGCAGCCATTTCGGGGACGAGCAGTACTTC. Its protein is CASSHFGDEQYF.

This clone was recorded once. The V gene is TRBV11-3, the J gene TRBJ2-1, with D possibly being TRBD2 (5 bases). V dropped 8 bases and J dropped 0 bases, with 29 bases sitting between them. Per germline, CDR1 SGHNT and CDR2 YENEEA. The CDR3 runs 20 residues. DNA for the CDR3: TGTGCCAGCCCCCCCTCAGGTGGGGTTCAATCCGAGGGCTCCTACAATGAGCAGTTCTTC. It codes for CASPPSGGVQSEGSYNEQFF. Looking up the rest from reference TRBV11-3 and TRBJ2-1 gives the full variable domain: EAGVVQSPRYKIIEKKQPVAFWCNPISGHNTLYWYLQNLGQGPELLIRYENEEAVDDSQLPKDRFSAERLKGVDSTLKIQPAELGDSAVYLCASPPSGGVQSEGSYNEQFFGPGTRLTVL.

The rearrangement links TRBV9 to TRBJ2-1; D remains unclear. Per the germline V gene, CDR1 is SGDLS and CDR2 is YYNGEE. There are 16 residues in the CDR3. Trimming took 0 bases from V and 0 from J, leaving 10 bases between them. CDR3 DNA: TGTGCCAGCAGCGTAGGCCGGGTCAGCTCCTACAATGAGCAGTTCTTC. This sequence encodes CASSVGRVSSYNEQFF.

The chain couples TRBV5-6 to TRBJ2-6; TRBD1 agrees at 7 bases. The CDR3 sequence is 18 residues long. From germline, CDR1 is SGHDT and CDR2 YYEEEE. With 3 bases clipped from V and 4 bases from J, the junction kept 13 bases outside the gene matches. The CDR3 reads CASSSATKQGTGANVLTF. In nucleotides, the CDR3 is TGTGCCAGCAGCTCCGCCACGAAACAGGGGACCGGGGCCAACGTCCTGACTTTC.

This chain connects TRBV3-1 (or the pseudogene TRBV3-2) to TRBJ2-3; 8 bases fit TRBD2. The CDR3 has 16 residues. Germline V gene data show CDR1 as LGHDT and CDR2 as YNNKEL (reference sequence). V dropped 1 base and J dropped 3; count of bases not matched to a gene: 6. CDR3 bases: TGTGCCAGCAGCCAAGTGACTAGCGACATTACAGATACGCAGTATTTT. Translating gives CASSQVTSDITDTQYF.

This clone came up once. The junction differs from germline at one of its ends, possibly a read error. This chain joins TRBV7-7 and TRBJ2-2; TRBD2 matches at 9 bases. The germline CDR1 and CDR2 sequences are SSHAT and FNYEAQ (reference sequence). This CDR3 region has 17 residues. The CDR3 nucleotides read TGTGCTAGCAGCTTGACAGCGGCGGGAGGGTCGGCCGGGGAGCTGTTTTTT. It yields the protein CASSLTAAGGSAGELFF.

The V and J genes are TRBV4-2 and TRBJ2-1, with 12 bases aligning to TRBD2. Unmatched junction bases numbered 9, after V lost 2 bases and J lost 4 bases. CDR3 size: 18 residues. Germline values: CDR1 LGHNA, CDR2 YNFKEQ. The CDR3 nucleotides are TGTGCCAGCAGCCAAAGGGATACTAGCGGGAGGCTTTACAATGAGCAGTTCTTC. Its protein is CASSQRDTSGRLYNEQFF.

This chain connects TRBV7-6 to TRBJ2-7; 12 nucleotides align to TRBD2. V lost 5 bases to trimming and J lost 0 bases; unmatched junction nucleotides: 11. CDR1 is SGHVS, CDR2 FNYEAQ, per germline. The CDR3 runs 18 residues. The CDR3, as DNA: TGTGCCAGCAGCCCTCTCCCCGGACTAGCGGGAAACTCCTACGAGCAGTACTTC. Residues: CASSPLPGLAGNSYEQYF.

The rearrangement joins TRBV5-4 to TRBJ2-4, with D possibly called TRBD1 or TRBD2 (6 bases each). The V gene's germline CDR1 is SGHNT and CDR2 YYREEE (reference sequence). This CDR3 spans 16 amino acids. With 3 bases removed from V and 7 bases from J, the gap between germline ends came to 20 bases. The CDR3 protein is CASSYTGLVRGNIQYF. The CDR3 DNA reads TGTGCCAGCAGCTACACGGGACTCGTGAGGGGGAACATTCAGTACTTC.